This T cell receptor (beta chain) originates from a study of early T cells in non-severe SARS-CoV-2 infection. TCRdb itself ran the 5' RACE reads through MiXCR, one entry per CDR3 protein. The table lists about 63,000 distinct CDR3 sequences, 13% of them singletons. This CDR3 contains 15 residues. Trimming stripped 4 bases from V and 8 bases from J, with 19 bases between. The germline V gene encodes CDR1 SGHRS and CDR2 YFSETQ. Many counts were recorded for this clonotype. The sequencing input was whole blood. This receptor was taken from an adult who was a healthcare worker with PCR-confirmed SARS-CoV-2 infection or an uninfected control (not recorded which). The rearrangement uses TRBV5-1 and TRBJ1-3; possible D gene TRBD1, 5 bases. The CDR3 region is CASSPNTGRGDTIYF. CDR3 bases: TGCGCCAGCAGCCCAAACACGGGAAGGGGAGACACCATATATTTT.